These 15 T cell receptor beta chains came from one sample sequenced in a study of T cells after yellow fever vaccination. TCRdb used MiXCR to reprocess the 5' RACE reads, holding one entry per CDR3 protein. The sample holds under 250,000 distinct CDR3 sequences, roughly 3% seen once. The sequenced sample was CD4+ T cells sorted from PBMCs, obtained 10 days after the yellow fever booster vaccination. Receptors were obtained from a man younger than 35 who received the YFV17D yellow fever vaccine.

In its sample, this clonotype was seen many times. The gene calls are TRBV20-1 and TRBJ2-3, with D perhaps matching TRBD1 or TRBD2 (5 bases each). V shed 5 bases and J shed 0 bases, with 12 bases lying between them. The CDR3 length is 14 residues. Germline V lookup: CDR1 DFQATT, CDR2 SNEGSKA (reference sequence). The CDR3 nucleotides are TGCAGTGCTCCTAACCGGGACAGCACAGATACGCAGTATTTT. It translates to CSAPNRDSTDTQYF.

The chain couples TRBV7-9 to TRBJ2-2, with a tentative D call TRBD1 (6 bases). This CDR3 contains 15 residues. Germline V gene data show CDR1 as SEHNR and CDR2 as FQNEAQ (reference sequence). V lost 5 bases to trimming and J lost 6 bases, with 16 bases between them. CDR3 region: CASSQHNRAAGELFF. For the CDR3, the DNA is TGTGCCAGCAGCCAACATAACAGGGCCGCCGGGGAGCTGTTTTTT.

This clonotype was observed many times. The chain links TRBV20-1 to TRBJ1-2; unclear D gene. Germline assignment: CDR1 DFQATT and CDR2 SNEGSKA (reference sequence). The CDR3 extends over 12 amino acids. With 1 base removed from V and 2 bases from J, the gap between germline ends came to 5 bases. CDR3 residues: CSARVGNYGYTF. The CDR3 DNA reads TGCAGTGCTAGAGTGGGGAACTATGGCTACACCTTC.

This clonotype was seen at least ten times. V usage is TRBV7-6 and J usage is TRBJ2-3; D call uncertain. Germline V lookup: CDR1 SGHVS, CDR2 FNYEAQ. Trimming cost V 6 bases and J 0 bases, with 16 bases left between them. CDR3 length equals 16 residues. CDR3 loop: CASRILNGSSTDTQYF. The CDR3 DNA is TGTGCCAGCAGGATACTTAACGGATCTAGCACAGATACGCAGTATTTT.

This clonotype was observed many times. V gene TRBV6-1 combines with J gene TRBJ1-1; D not resolved. CDR1 is MNHNS and CDR2 is SASEGT in the germline V gene. The CDR3 is 13 residues long. Trimming took off 5 bases at V and 1 base at J, with 8 bases between the two ends. Here the CDR3 reads CASSPVPNTEAFF. As DNA, the CDR3 is TGTGCCAGCAGTCCGGTCCCGAACACTGAAGCTTTCTTT.

This clonotype was seen repeatedly, ten times or more. V is TRBV5-4 and J is TRBJ2-7; D may be TRBD1 (6 bases). V was pared by 0 bases and J by 2 bases, with 9 bases between. Germline lookup yields CDR1 SGHNT and CDR2 YYREEE (reference sequence). The CDR3 is 14 residues long. CDR3 nucleotide sequence: TGTGCCAGCAGCTTGGCCCGGGACACCTACGAGCAGTACGTC. Encoded protein: CASSLARDTYEQYV.

This clonotype showed up just a few times. V usage is TRBV28 and J usage is TRBJ2-1; 9 bases map to TRBD1. The CDR3 sequence is 14 residues long. The trim removed 6 bases at V and 6 bases at J, leaving 6 bases unmatched. In germline, CDR1 is MDHEN, CDR2 SYDVKM. CDR3 protein: CASRRGTGTNEQFF. In DNA, the CDR3 is TGTGCCAGCAGACGCGGGACAGGGACCAATGAGCAGTTCTTC.

This clonotype was detected ten times or more. This sequence joins TRBV3-1 and TRBJ1-1, with D uncertain. Germline V gene sequence: CDR1 LGHDT, CDR2 YNNKEL (reference sequence). Trimming stripped 4 bases from V and 0 bases from J, with 21 bases between. The CDR3 is made up of 18 amino acids. The CDR3 loop is CASSLRGTFTNLNTEAFF. In nucleotides, the CDR3 is TGTGCCAGCAGCCTACGAGGTACCTTTACTAATTTGAACACTGAAGCTTTCTTT.

This clonotype was counted at least ten times. The CDR3, as DNA: TGTGCCAGCAGCGTAGTTCCTGACACTGAAGCTTTCTTT. Translated, it gives CASSVVPDTEAFF. The rearrangement links TRBV9 to TRBJ1-1, with no clear D. V was clipped by 0 bases and J by 3 bases, with 6 bases between them. The CDR3 runs to 13 residues. The germline V gene encodes CDR1 SGDLS and CDR2 YYNGEE. Combining the CDR3 with reference TRBV9 and TRBJ1-1 gives the whole variable domain DSGVTQTPKHLITATGQRVTLRCSPRSGDLSVYWYQQSLDQGLQFLIQYYNGEERAKGNILERFSAQQFPDLHSELNLSSLELGDSALYFCASSVVPDTEAFFGQGTRLTVV.

In this sample, this clonotype turned up many times. CDR3 protein: CASSHPTGNTDTQYF. DNA for the CDR3: TGTGCCAGCAGCCACCCCACCGGAAACACAGATACGCAGTATTTT. The rearrangement joins TRBV4-2 to TRBJ2-3; unclear D gene. The CDR3 spans 15 residues. Trimming took 3 bases from V and 2 from J, leaving 12 bases between them. Germline V gives CDR1 LGHNA, CDR2 YNFKEQ.

This clonotype was seen repeatedly, ten times or more. This chain links TRBV5-1 with TRBJ2-2; D is unresolved. The CDR3 extends over 14 amino acids. The V end was cut by 9 bases, the J end by 3 bases, with 15 bases between. Germline loops: CDR1 SGHRS, CDR2 YFSETQ. The CDR3 DNA follows: TGCGCCACCCCGACCGTTGGGGACACCGGGGAGCTGTTTTTT. Protein product: CATPTVGDTGELFF.

Ten or more counts support this clonotype. The rearrangement joins TRBV4-2 to TRBJ2-3; 14 bases match TRBD2. Germline lookup yields CDR1 LGHNA and CDR2 YNFKEQ. The CDR3 consists of 17 residues. The trim removed 1 base at V and 4 bases at J, leaving 4 bases unmatched. DNA for the CDR3: TGTGCCAGCAGCCAAGCCACGGGACTAGCGGGAGCAGATACGCAGTATTTT. It encodes CASSQATGLAGADTQYF.

This clonotype was detected ten times or more. The chain links TRBV5-1 to TRBJ1-6, with D possibly matching TRBD1 (6 bases). CDR1 is SGHRS and CDR2 is YFSETQ in the germline V gene. The CDR3 covers 13 residues. V shed 4 bases and J shed 7 bases, with 9 bases lying between them. CDR3: CASSLTGNSPLHF. The CDR3, as DNA: TGCGCCAGCAGCCTAACAGGGAATTCACCCCTCCACTTT.

This clonotype has a handful of counts. The chain has TRBV12-3 or TRBV12-4 and TRBJ2-5; a possible D gene is TRBD1 (7 bases). The CDR3 spans 15 residues. The V end lost 5 bases, the J end lost 1 base, and 14 bases lay between the germline ends. CDR3 loop: CASSRGGGLQETQYF. As DNA, the CDR3 is TGTGCCAGCAGTCGTGGAGGGGGCCTCCAAGAGACCCAGTACTTC.

This clonotype was observed many times. V usage is TRBV28 and J usage is TRBJ2-7; D may be TRBD1 (7 bases). The V end lost 3 bases, the J end lost 7 bases, and 10 bases lay between the germline ends. The CDR3 consists of 12 residues. Germline V gene lookup returns CDR1 MDHEN and CDR2 SYDVKM. CDR3 in DNA: TGTGCCAGCAGTTTTCCAGGGGGGGAGCAGTACGTC. Translating gives CASSFPGGEQYV.